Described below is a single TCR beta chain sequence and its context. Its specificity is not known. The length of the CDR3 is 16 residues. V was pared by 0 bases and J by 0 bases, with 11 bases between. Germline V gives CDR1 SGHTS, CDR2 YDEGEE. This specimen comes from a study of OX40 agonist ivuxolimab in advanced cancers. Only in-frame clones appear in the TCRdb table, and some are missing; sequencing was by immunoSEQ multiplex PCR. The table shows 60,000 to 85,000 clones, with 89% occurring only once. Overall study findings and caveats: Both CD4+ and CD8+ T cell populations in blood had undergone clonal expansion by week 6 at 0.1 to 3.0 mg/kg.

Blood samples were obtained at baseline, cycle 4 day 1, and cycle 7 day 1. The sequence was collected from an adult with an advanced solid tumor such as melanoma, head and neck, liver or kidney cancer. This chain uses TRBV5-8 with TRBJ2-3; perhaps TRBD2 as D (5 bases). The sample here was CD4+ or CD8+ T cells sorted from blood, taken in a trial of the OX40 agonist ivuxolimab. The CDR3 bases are TGTGCCAGCAGCTTGGCGGCTAGCCCTAGCACAGATACGCAGTATTTT. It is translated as CASSLAASPSTDTQYF.